The subject of this entry is one T cell receptor (beta chain). The antigen is unknown. Use of 60 Vbeta and 13 Jbeta primers characterized the PCR. Method: immunoSEQ multiplex PCR; TCRdb's copy keeps in-frame clones and lacks some. This sample yields some 150,000 clones, of which 82% are seen a single time; roughly 7.8% belongs to the top ten. With 5 bases clipped from V and 3 bases from J, the junction kept 2 bases outside the gene matches. The CDR3 consists of 14 residues. CDR1 MDHEN and CDR2 SYDVKM come from the germline V gene. This record belongs to a study of cytomegalovirus exposure and HLA in healthy donors. About the study: Samples from HLA-typed donors yielded about 85 million unique TCRs in an early data release. The study, taken as a whole, reports: The classifier reportedly diagnosed cytomegalovirus status with high specificity and sensitivity. It was shown in a later analysis that HLA-associated TCR beta chains were more clonally expanded than other, equally common chains.

The TCR was taken from a woman aged 50 to 65 in good health and CMV-seropositive. The chain couples TRBV28 to TRBJ2-7; 12 bases are shared with TRBD2. Sequenced: PBMCs. The CDR3: CASSRTSGIYEQYF. CDR3 sequence (DNA): TGTGCCAGCAGTCGGACTAGCGGGATCTACGAGCAGTACTTC.